The 10 T cell receptor beta chains given below trace back to one sample, sequenced in a study of Ad26.COV2.S vaccination and SARS-CoV-2 variants. Assay: immunoSEQ multiplex PCR; the TCRdb copy retains only in-frame clones and omits some. The sample lists about 680,000 clones, about 89% occurring once. This sample's treatment: around 19 received Ad26.COV2.S at low or high dose, single or two shots; about five received placebo; per-sample allocation not given. At day 63 after the first vaccine or placebo injection, samples were drawn. The material sequenced was peripheral blood, taken in a trial of Ad26.COV2.S vaccine versus placebo. The receptors originated from a person between 18 and 65 years old who received the Ad26.COV2.S COVID-19 vaccine or a placebo.

This rearrangement joins TRBV7-9 to TRBJ2-7; D gene ambiguous. The CDR3 loop spans 13 amino acids. Trimming stripped 2 bases from V and 4 bases from J, with 9 bases between. Germline V gives CDR1 SEHNR, CDR2 FQNEAQ (reference sequence). This CDR3 reads CASSLSGPYEQYF. CDR3 in DNA: TGTGCCAGCAGCTTAAGTGGGCCATACGAGCAGTACTTC.

The rearrangement links TRBV30 to TRBJ1-6; D is possibly TRBD1 (5 bases). With 2 bases removed from V and 9 bases from J, the gap between germline ends came to 11 bases. This CDR3 comprises 13 residues. Germline loops: CDR1 GTSNPN, CDR2 SVGIG (reference sequence). CDR3 nucleotides: TGTGCCTGGAGTATGGGGCGAACTTCACCCCTCCACTTT. Its protein is CAWSMGRTSPLHF.

CDR3 amino acids: CASRRLLISYNEQFF. The CDR3, as DNA: TGTGCCAGCAGAAGACTCCTTATCTCCTACAATGAGCAGTTCTTC. The chain joins TRBV11-2 to TRBJ2-1, with D unclear. The CDR3 loop spans 15 amino acids. Germline values: CDR1 SGHAT, CDR2 FQNNGV. With 6 bases removed from V and 0 bases from J, the gap between germline ends came to 12 bases. Full variable domain (outside the CDR3, taken from reference TRBV11-2 and TRBJ2-1): EAGVAQSPRYKIIEKRQSVAFWCNPISGHATLYWYQQILGQGPKLLIQFQNNGVVDDSQLPKDRFSAERLKGVDSTLKIQPAKLEDSAVYLCASRRLLISYNEQFFGPGTRLTVL.

The chain is built from TRBV30 and TRBJ2-5, with TRBD1 as a possible D gene (5 bases). V gave up 3 bases and J gave up 3 bases, with 14 bases separating them. The CDR3 contains 14 residues. In germline, CDR1 is GTSNPN, CDR2 SVGIG (reference sequence). CDR3 sequence (DNA): TGTGCCTGGAGCGTCGAGACAGAAAAAGAGACCCAGTACTTC. Amino acid sequence: CAWSVETEKETQYF.

This sequence joins TRBV13 and TRBJ1-5, with 10 bases that match TRBD1. This CDR3 has 15 amino acids. Trimming cost V 5 bases and J 6 bases; bases outside gene matches: 7. CDR1 is PRHDT, CDR2 FYEKMQ, per germline (reference sequence). Here the CDR3 reads CASSSGQGGGQPQHF. The CDR3 coding sequence is TGTGCCAGCAGCAGTGGACAGGGGGGGGGTCAGCCCCAGCATTTT.

This chain connects TRBV10-2 to TRBJ2-7, with D possibly TRBD2 on 5 matching bases. CDR3 size: 13 residues. V gave up 8 bases and J gave up 2 bases, with 13 bases separating them. Per the germline V gene, CDR1 is WSHSY and CDR2 is SAAADI. The CDR3 here is CASLNPRAYEQYF. CDR3 sequence (DNA): TGCGCCAGCTTGAACCCGAGGGCCTACGAGCAGTACTTC.

The J gene is TRBJ2-3, the V gene TRBV28; 15 positions match TRBD2. Germline CDR1 and CDR2: MDHEN and SYDVKM. With V trimmed by 6 bases and J by 4 bases, 5 bases remained unmatched. This CDR3 contains 16 residues. The CDR3, as DNA: TGTGCCAGCAGCAATGGACTAGCGGGAGGGCCAGATACGCAGTATTTT. This sequence encodes CASSNGLAGGPDTQYF.

J is TRBJ2-1 and V is TRBV29-1; TRBD2 is a possible D gene (6 bases). The V end lost 7 bases, the J end lost 9 bases, and 22 bases lay between the germline ends. The V gene's germline CDR1 is SQVTM and CDR2 ANQGSEA. The CDR3 has 14 residues. This CDR3 reads CSAAREVERSEQFF. In DNA form, the CDR3 reads TGCAGCGCTGCAAGGGAGGTGGAAAGGAGTGAGCAGTTCTTC.

The chain uses TRBV7-2 and TRBJ1-2; D unresolved. The CDR3 covers 16 residues. CDR1 is SGHTA and CDR2 is FQGNSA in the germline V gene. V was clipped by 2 bases and J by 2 bases, with 15 bases between them. DNA of the CDR3: TGTGCCAGCAGCTTACGAGGGCAGCTCGTGAACTATGGCTACACCTTC. Protein: CASSLRGQLVNYGYTF.

The chain links TRBV5-1 to TRBJ1-5, with TRBD1 matching 9 bases. Germline assignment: CDR1 SGHRS and CDR2 YFSETQ. This CDR3 is 15 amino acids long. The V gene end was trimmed by 4 bases and the J gene end by 4 bases; junction bases not matched to a gene: 6. The CDR3 sequence is CASSEGQGANQPQHF. Written as DNA, the CDR3 is TGCGCCAGCAGCGAGGGACAGGGAGCTAATCAGCCCCAGCATTTT.